This T cell receptor (beta chain) was retrieved from a study of cytomegalovirus exposure and HLA in healthy donors. Study conclusions and caveats: Some V segments, TRBV6-2 and TRBV6-3 among them, were indistinguishable and were therefore excluded.

The PCR ran on 60 Vbeta and 13 Jbeta primers. Sequencing was performed with immunoSEQ multiplex PCR; in TCRdb, only in-frame clones are kept and a portion is missing. The table lists 160,000 or so clones, 72% of them singletons. J lost 2 bases, V lost 6 bases, and 7 bases had no gene match. Germline loops: CDR1 MNHEY, CDR2 SVGAGI. The CDR3 is made up of 15 amino acids. As regards this clone: What it recognizes is unknown.

V is TRBV6-5 and J is TRBJ1-2; TRBD1 aligns across 9 bases. The sample comprised PBMCs. The receptor was derived from a human donor in good health. CDR3 nucleotide sequence: TGTGCCAGCAGCCCTACACAGGGGGCGAACTATGGCTACACCTTC. Translated, it gives CASSPTQGANYGYTF.